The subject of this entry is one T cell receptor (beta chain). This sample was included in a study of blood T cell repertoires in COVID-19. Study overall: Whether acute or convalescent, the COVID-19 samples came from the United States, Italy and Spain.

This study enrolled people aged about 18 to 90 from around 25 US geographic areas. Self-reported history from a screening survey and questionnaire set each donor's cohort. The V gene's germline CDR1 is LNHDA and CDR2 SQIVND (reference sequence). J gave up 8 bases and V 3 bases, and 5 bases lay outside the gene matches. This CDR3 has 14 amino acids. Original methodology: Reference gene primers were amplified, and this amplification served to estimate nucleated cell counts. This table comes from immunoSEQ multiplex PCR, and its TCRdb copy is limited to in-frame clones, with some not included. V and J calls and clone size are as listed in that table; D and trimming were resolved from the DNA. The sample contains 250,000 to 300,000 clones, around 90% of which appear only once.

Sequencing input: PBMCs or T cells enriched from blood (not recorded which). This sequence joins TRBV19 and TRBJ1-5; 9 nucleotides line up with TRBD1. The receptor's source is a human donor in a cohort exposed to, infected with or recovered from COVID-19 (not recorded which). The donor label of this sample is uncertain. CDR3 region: CASSMHRGPEPQHF. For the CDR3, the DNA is TGTGCCAGTAGTATGCACAGGGGGCCGGAGCCCCAGCATTTT. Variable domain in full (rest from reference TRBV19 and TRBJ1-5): DGGITQSPKYLFRKEGQNVTLSCEQNLNHDAMYWYRQDPGQGLRLIYYSQIVNDFQKGDIAEGYSVSREKKESFPLTVTSAQKNPTAFYLCASSMHRGPEPQHFGDGTRLSIL.